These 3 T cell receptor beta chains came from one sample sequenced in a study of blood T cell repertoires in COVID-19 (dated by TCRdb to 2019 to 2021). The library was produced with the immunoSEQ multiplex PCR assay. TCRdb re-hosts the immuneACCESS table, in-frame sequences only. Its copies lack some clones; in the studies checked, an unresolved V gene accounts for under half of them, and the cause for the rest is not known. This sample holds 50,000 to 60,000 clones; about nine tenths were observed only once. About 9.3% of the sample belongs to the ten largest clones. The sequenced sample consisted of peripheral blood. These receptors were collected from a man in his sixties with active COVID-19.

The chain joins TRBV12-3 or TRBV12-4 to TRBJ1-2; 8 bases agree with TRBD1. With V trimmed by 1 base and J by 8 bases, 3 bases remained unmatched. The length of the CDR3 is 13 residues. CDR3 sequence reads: CASSLGTGSGYTF. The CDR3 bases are TGTGCCAGCAGTTTAGGGACAGGGTCCGGCTACACCTTC.

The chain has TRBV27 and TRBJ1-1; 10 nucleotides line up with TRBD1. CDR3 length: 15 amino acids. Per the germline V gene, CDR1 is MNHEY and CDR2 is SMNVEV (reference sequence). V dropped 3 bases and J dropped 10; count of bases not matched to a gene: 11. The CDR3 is CASSLSPGTGEGAFF. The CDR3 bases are TGTGCCAGCAGTTTGAGTCCCGGGACAGGGGAGGGAGCTTTCTTT.

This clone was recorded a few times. The CDR3 DNA reads TGTGCCAGTAGTAAGCGGGAGGGCCACACCGGGGAGCTGTTTTTT. It is translated as CASSKREGHTGELFF. This rearrangement joins TRBV19 to TRBJ2-2, with 10 bases fitting TRBD2. Per the germline V gene, CDR1 is LNHDA and CDR2 is SQIVND (reference sequence). Unmatched junction bases numbered 2, after V lost 4 bases and J lost 3 bases. This CDR3 contains 15 residues.